Listed below are T cell receptor beta chains from one sample, sequenced in a study of blood T cell repertoires in COVID-19. Profiled with immunoSEQ multiplex PCR; TCRdb holds only in-frame clones, not every one. The data hold around 330,000 clones, with about 85% observed a single time. Sequences were obtained from PBMCs or T cells enriched from blood (not recorded which). The receptor source for this set is a woman in her twenties or thirties who had been exposed to COVID-19. The CDR3 runs from the conserved cysteine through the conserved F or W. The D gene is left open where the match is weak. Clone sizes are given selectively: once, few, many, or a class where the clone is expanded.

CDR3 protein | CDR3 DNA | clone size | D gene | J gene | V gene
CASGHRGGQPQHF | TGTGCCAGCGGTCACAGGGGAGGCCAGCCCCAGCATTTT | NA | TRBD1 | TRBJ1-5 | TRBV27
CASSFREFTEAFF | TGTGCCAGCAGCTTCCGGGAGTTCACTGAAGCTTTCTTT | NA | NA | TRBJ1-1 | TRBV5-6
CASQSGGNANVLTF | TGCGCCAGCCAATCCGGGGGAAACGCCAACGTCCTGACTTTC | NA | NA | TRBJ2-6 | TRBV5-1
CASLDRASHYGYTF | TGTGCCAGCCTTGACAGGGCGTCCCACTATGGCTACACCTTC | NA | TRBD1 | TRBJ1-2 | TRBV6-5
CASRQAGGPYGEQYF | TGTGCCAGCAGACAAGCGGGGGGGCCATACGGCGAGCAGTACTTC | NA | TRBD2 | TRBJ2-7 | TRBV7-2
CASSREASRRADTQYF | TGTGCCAGCAGTAGGGAGGCCAGCAGACGAGCGGATACGCAGTATTTT | NA | NA | TRBJ2-3 | TRBV5-4
CASSLGGFRETQYF | TGTGCCAGCAGTTTGGGGGGATTCCGAGAGACCCAGTACTTC | NA | NA | TRBJ2-5 | TRBV28
CASSMGQGPNTEAFF | TGTGCCAGTAGTATGGGACAGGGACCGAACACTGAAGCTTTCTTT | NA | TRBD1 | TRBJ1-1 | TRBV19
CATSDLADRDPETQYF | TGTGCCACCAGTGATTTGGCTGACAGGGATCCAGAGACCCAGTACTTC | NA | TRBD1 | TRBJ2-5 | TRBV24-1
CASSIKGGGPFNEQFF | TGTGCCAGTAGTATCAAGGGGGGAGGGCCTTTCAATGAGCAGTTCTTC | few | NA | TRBJ2-1 | TRBV19
CASSLGGVLNTEAFF | TGTGCCAGCAGCTTGGGGGGGGTCCTTAACACTGAAGCTTTCTTT | NA | NA | TRBJ1-1 | TRBV11-2
CATSSPPGTGGSMNTEAFF | TGTGCCACCAGCAGTCCCCCCGGGACAGGGGGCTCCATGAACACTGAAGCTTTCTTT | once | TRBD1 | TRBJ1-1 | TRBV15
CASRTDRDTEAFF | TGCGCCAGCAGGACGGACAGGGACACTGAAGCTTTCTTT | NA | TRBD1 | TRBJ1-1 | TRBV10-1
CASSQVQREKYEQYF | TGCGCCAGCAGCCAAGTCCAGCGGGAGAAGTACGAGCAGTACTTC | NA | TRBD2 | TRBJ2-7 | TRBV4-1
CASSFETERDRTDTQYF | TGTGCCAGCAGTTTTGAAACCGAAAGGGACAGAACAGATACGCAGTATTTT | NA | TRBD1 | TRBJ2-3 | TRBV28
CASSVEPGALNEQFF | TGTGCCAGCAGCGTTGAGCCTGGGGCCCTCAATGAGCAGTTCTTC | NA | NA | TRBJ2-1 | TRBV9
CASSPRTVAGQETQYF | TGTGCCAGCAGCCCTCGAACAGTAGCGGGCCAAGAGACCCAGTACTTC | many | TRBD2 | TRBJ2-5 | TRBV27
CASSHPARDEQFF | TGTGCCAGCAGCCATCCCGCTCGGGATGAGCAGTTCTTC | NA | NA | TRBJ2-1 | TRBV4-2
CASSQESLREAFF | TGTGCCAGCAGCCAAGAGTCCCTAAGAGAAGCTTTCTTT | NA | NA | TRBJ1-1 | TRBV3-1/TRBV3-2
CASSVGQAFGDTQYF | TGTGCTAGCAGCGTGGGACAGGCCTTCGGAGATACGCAGTATTTT | NA | TRBD1 | TRBJ2-3 | TRBV7-7
CASSPRVQGPSSSYEQYF | TGTGCCAGCAGCCCCCGAGTACAGGGGCCCTCCAGCTCCTACGAGCAGTACTTC | NA | TRBD1 | TRBJ2-7 | TRBV7-9
CAWNRIEPPYEQYF | TGTGCCTGGAACAGGATTGAACCACCCTACGAGCAGTACTTC | NA | NA | TRBJ2-7 | TRBV30
CASTRTGSQFF | TGTGCCAGCACCCGGACAGGCTCGCAGTTCTTC | NA | TRBD1 | TRBJ2-1 | TRBV12-3/TRBV12-4
CASSQDRGGQPQHF | TGTGCCAGCAGCCAAGACAGAGGGGGTCAGCCCCAGCATTTT | once | NA | TRBJ1-5 | TRBV4-2
CASSQWTGSLNTEAFF | TGTGCCAGCAGCCAGTGGACAGGTTCCCTGAACACTGAAGCTTTCTTT | NA | TRBD1 | TRBJ1-1 | TRBV7-2
CASLGQGISNYGYTF | TGTGCCAGCCTGGGACAGGGGATCTCCAACTATGGCTACACCTTC | NA | TRBD1 | TRBJ1-2 | TRBV6-5
CASSVALHNEQFF | TGTGCCAGCAGTGTGGCATTACACAATGAGCAGTTCTTC | NA | NA | TRBJ2-1 | TRBV28
CASSFWTSGGAGTQYF | TGTGCCAGCAGTTTCTGGACTAGCGGGGGGGCCGGTACGCAGTATTTT | NA | TRBD2 | TRBJ2-3 | TRBV28
CASSQQGGELFF | TGTGCCAGCAGCCAACAGGGTGGGGAGCTGTTTTTT | NA | NA | TRBJ2-2 | TRBV3-1/TRBV3-2
CASITTGSADTQYF | TGTGCCAGTATTACGACAGGGTCGGCAGATACGCAGTATTTT | NA | TRBD1 | TRBJ2-3 | TRBV28
CASSLGERGSSYNEQFF | TGTGCCAGCAGCTTAGGCGAGCGGGGCAGCTCCTACAATGAGCAGTTCTTC | NA | TRBD2 | TRBJ2-1 | TRBV7-9
CASSFRDSQFF | TGTGCCAGCAGTTTTCGGGACTCACAGTTCTTC | NA | NA | TRBJ2-1 | TRBV12-3/TRBV12-4
CATPRGTGENTGELFF | TGCGCCACACCAAGGGGGACAGGGGAGAACACCGGGGAGCTGTTTTTT | NA | TRBD1 | TRBJ2-2 | TRBV10-1
CASSLTGGRNTDTQYF | TGCGCCAGCAGCTTAACGGGGGGGCGAAACACAGATACGCAGTATTTT | once | TRBD2 | TRBJ2-3 | TRBV5-1
CASNARDSSGNTIYF | TGTGCCAGCAACGCCCGGGACAGCTCTGGAAACACCATATATTTT | NA | TRBD1 | TRBJ1-3 | TRBV5-6
CASSRGRGGALGTIYF | TGTGCCAGCAGCCGCGGCCGGGGGGGCGCCTTGGGCACCATATATTTT | NA | NA | TRBJ1-3 | TRBV28
CAWSVRGPGEKLFF | TGTGCCTGGAGTGTAAGGGGGCCTGGAGAAAAACTGTTTTTT | once | TRBD1 | TRBJ1-4 | TRBV30